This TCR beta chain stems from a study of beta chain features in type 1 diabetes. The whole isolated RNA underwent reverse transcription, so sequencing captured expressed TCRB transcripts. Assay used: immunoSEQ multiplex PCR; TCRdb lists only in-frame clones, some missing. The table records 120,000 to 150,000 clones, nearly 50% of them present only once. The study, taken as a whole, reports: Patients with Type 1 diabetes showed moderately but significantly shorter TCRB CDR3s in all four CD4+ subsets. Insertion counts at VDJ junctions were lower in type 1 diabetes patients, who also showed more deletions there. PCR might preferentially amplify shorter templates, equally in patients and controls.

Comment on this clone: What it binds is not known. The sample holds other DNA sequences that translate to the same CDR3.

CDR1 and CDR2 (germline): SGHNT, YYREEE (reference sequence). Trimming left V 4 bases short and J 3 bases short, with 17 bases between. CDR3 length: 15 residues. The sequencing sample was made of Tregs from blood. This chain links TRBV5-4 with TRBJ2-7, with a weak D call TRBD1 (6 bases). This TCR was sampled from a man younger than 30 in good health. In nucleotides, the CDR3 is TGTGCCAGCAGCCTGGACAGCTCCTCATTCTACGAGCAGTACTTC. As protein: CASSLDSSSFYEQYF.